This TCR beta chain was captured by sequencing in a study of blood T cell repertoires in COVID-19. Study context: Acute-phase and convalescent COVID-19 samples originated in the United States, Italy and Spain.

The germline gives CDR1 SQVTM, CDR2 ANQGSEA. This CDR3 has 16 amino acids. The junction had 7 bases not matched to a gene; V was cut back by 4 bases and J by 2 bases. In the authors' workflow: Researchers report that nucleated cell counts were estimated from reference gene primer amplification. Libraries were prepared by immunoSEQ multiplex PCR; TCRdb keeps only in-frame clonotypes and omits some of them. The V and J calls and clone size come from that table; D and trimming were worked out from the DNA. The sample holds tens of thousands of clones, 70% to 90% seen once. The genes are TRBV29-1 and TRBJ2-2; 10 bases fit TRBD2. Sequencing was carried out using peripheral blood. The TCR comes from a human donor in a cohort sampled during active COVID-19. The chain's CDR3 is CSVVSASGSNTGELFF. CDR3 sequence (DNA): TGCAGCGTTGTGTCGGCTAGCGGGAGTAACACCGGGGAGCTGTTTTTT.